A single sample gave rise to the 22 T cell receptor beta chains below, sequenced in a study of Ad26.COV2.S vaccination and SARS-CoV-2 variants. Profiling relied on immunoSEQ multiplex PCR, and the TCRdb table lists in-frame clones only, not all of them. The sample shows around 400,000 clones, approximately 91% of them seen only once. Documented treatment: roughly 18 received Ad26.COV2.S at low or high dose, single or two shots; about 5 received placebo; per-sample allocation not given. Repertoires come from day 63 after the first vaccine or placebo injection. The source material was peripheral blood, sampled in a trial of Ad26.COV2.S vaccine versus placebo. All receptors derive from a person aged 18-65 years who received the Ad26.COV2.S COVID-19 vaccine or a placebo.

This chain uses TRBV19 with TRBJ1-2; 9 positions agree with TRBD1. Germline trimming cut 6 bases from V and 4 bases from J; bases unmatched to any gene: 9. Germline V gene sequence: CDR1 LNHDA, CDR2 SQIVND (reference sequence). CDR3 size: 15 residues. CDR3 coding DNA: TGTGCCAGTAGCCGCGGACAGGGGCCCTTCTATGGCTACACCTTC. Protein: CASSRGQGPFYGYTF.

The chain couples TRBV7-9 to TRBJ2-3; no clear D. V was clipped by 4 bases and J by 0 bases, with 23 bases between them. The CDR3 is 19 amino acids. From germline, CDR1 is SEHNR and CDR2 FQNEAQ (reference sequence). For the CDR3, the DNA is TGTGCCAGCAGCTCTAATCACCTCTTCACAGAGTCTAGCACAGATACGCAGTATTTT. It yields the protein CASSSNHLFTESSTDTQYF.

This chain uses TRBV7-8 with TRBJ2-7; D unresolved. V was pared by 1 base and J by 4 bases, with 20 bases between. In germline, CDR1 is SGHVS, CDR2 FQNEAQ. This CDR3 spans 17 amino acids. The CDR3: CASSLGQHFLSPYEQYF. The CDR3 DNA follows: TGTGCCAGCAGCTTAGGGCAGCATTTCCTCTCCCCGTACGAGCAGTACTTC.

This clone was seen once. This chain joins TRBV6-4 and TRBJ2-5; 8 bases agree with TRBD1. Per germline, CDR1 MRHNA and CDR2 SNTAGT. The ends lost 4 bases at V and 5 bases at J; junction bases unmatched: 6. The CDR3 length is 14 residues. The CDR3 spells CASSGTDRAETQYF. CDR3 coding DNA: TGTGCCAGCAGTGGAACGGACAGGGCTGAGACCCAGTACTTC.

This rearrangement joins TRBV9 to TRBJ2-5; 11 bases line up with TRBD2. The CDR3 loop spans 16 amino acids. CDR1 and CDR2 from the germline V gene are SGDLS and YYNGEE. V was pared by 3 bases and J by 1 base, with 5 bases of the junction left unmatched. The CDR3, as DNA: TGTGCCAGCAGCGGTACTAGCGGGAGTGTCCAAGAGACCCAGTACTTC. Translating gives CASSGTSGSVQETQYF. Full variable domain (rest looked up from reference TRBV9 and TRBJ2-5): DSGVTQTPKHLITATGQRVTLRCSPRSGDLSVYWYQQSLDQGLQFLIQYYNGEERAKGNILERFSAQQFPDLHSELNLSSLELGDSALYFCASSGTSGSVQETQYFGPGTRLLVL.

This clone was recorded once. The CDR3 DNA follows: TGTGCCAGCAGCGCAGGGGCGCGGGATCCCTACAATGAGCAGTTCTTC. Translation: CASSAGARDPYNEQFF. The genes are TRBV6-2 or TRBV6-3 and TRBJ2-1; D assignment may be TRBD1 or TRBD2 (6 bases each). With 6 bases removed from V and 2 bases from J, the gap between germline ends came to 17 bases. CDR3 length: 16 residues. Looked up from germline, CDR1 is MNHEY and CDR2 is SVGEGT.

V and J are TRBV9 and TRBJ2-1; 9 bases line up with TRBD2. CDR3 length: 14 residues. Looked up from germline, CDR1 is SGDLS and CDR2 is YYNGEE. V lost 3 bases and J lost 9; bases outside the gene matches: 7. The CDR3 nucleotides are TGTGCCAGCAGCGCGGGACTAGCATCAGCTGAGCAGTTCTTC. It specifies CASSAGLASAEQFF.

This clone was recorded only once. The V and J genes are TRBV12-1 and TRBJ2-1; no DNA check was done on the table's D call, TRBD2. TRBV12-1 is listed as a pseudogene. This CDR3 spans 16 amino acids. The CDR3 loop reads CASSFGLAGPYNEQFF. The CDR3 coding sequence is TGTGCCAGCAGCTTCGGACTAGCGGGTCCCTACAATGAGCAGTTCTTC.

The rearrangement joins TRBV5-1 to TRBJ2-2; 9 bases match TRBD2. From germline, CDR1 is SGHRS and CDR2 YFSETQ. The CDR3 length is 18 residues. The V segment lost 5 bases and the J segment 0 bases; nucleotides outside the gene matches: 11. The CDR3 coding sequence is TGCGCCAGCAGTTTATCTAGCGGGACAGATTCGAACACCGGGGAGCTGTTTTTT. Its translation: CASSLSSGTDSNTGELFF.

This clone has just one count. The chain carries TRBV19 and TRBJ1-1; possibly TRBD1 for D (6 bases). V was pared by 7 bases and J by 0 bases, with 9 bases between. There are 13 residues in the CDR3. Germline values: CDR1 LNHDA, CDR2 SQIVND (reference sequence). The CDR3 loop reads CASTRGVNTEAFF. The CDR3 region has the DNA TGTGCCAGTACCAGGGGAGTGAACACTGAAGCTTTCTTT.

The V and J genes are TRBV28 and TRBJ1-1; no firm D call. The germline V and J ends were trimmed by 6 bases and 4 bases, with 9 bases remaining between them. CDR1 is MDHEN, CDR2 SYDVKM, per germline. This CDR3 has 12 residues. CDR3 residues: CASSLPVTEAFF. For the CDR3, the DNA is TGTGCCAGCAGCCTACCAGTCACTGAAGCTTTCTTT. The full variable domain, its missing parts supplied by reference TRBV28 and TRBJ1-1, is DVKVTQSSRYLVKRTGEKVFLECVQDMDHENMFWYRQDPGLGLRLIYFSYDVKMKEKGDIPEGYSVSREKKERFSLILESASTNQTSMYLCASSLPVTEAFFGQGTRLTVV.

V and J are TRBV20-1 and TRBJ2-1, with 11 nucleotides matching TRBD2. The germline CDR1 and CDR2 sequences are DFQATT and SNEGSKA (reference sequence). With V trimmed by 3 bases and J by 1 base, 8 bases remained unmatched. The length of the CDR3 is 17 residues. The chain's CDR3 is CSASEGLAVTSYNEQFF. In DNA, the CDR3 is TGCAGTGCTAGTGAGGGACTAGCGGTTACATCCTACAATGAGCAGTTCTTC.

The gene calls are TRBV30 and TRBJ1-5, with 7 positions matching TRBD1. In germline, CDR1 is GTSNPN, CDR2 SVGIG (reference sequence). V dropped 0 bases and J dropped 3; count of bases not matched to a gene: 5. CDR3 size: 15 residues. CDR3 loop: CAWSVRGTVNQPQHF. Here the CDR3 DNA reads TGTGCCTGGAGTGTAAGGGGGACAGTCAATCAGCCCCAGCATTTT.

The chain combines TRBV9 with TRBJ2-3, with 8 nucleotides matching TRBD2. Germline assignment: CDR1 SGDLS and CDR2 YYNGEE. CDR3 length: 14 amino acids. Trimming cost V 7 bases and J 2 bases; bases outside gene matches: 6. Written as DNA, the CDR3 is TGTGCCAGCGCCTCGGGGGGGAACACAGATACGCAGTATTTT. Its translation is CASASGGNTDTQYF.

A few counts support this clone. The chain joins TRBV5-8 to TRBJ1-4; D not resolved. V lost 5 bases to trimming and J lost 0 bases, with 20 bases between them. This CDR3 is 18 amino acids long. Per the germline V gene, CDR1 is SGHTS and CDR2 is YDEGEE. DNA for the CDR3: TGTGCCAGCAGTCCTGGGATCCGGCGGACCGCAACTAATGAAAAACTGTTTTTT. Its translation is CASSPGIRRTATNEKLFF.

The J gene is TRBJ2-3, the V gene TRBV9; maybe TRBD2 (6 bases). The CDR3 runs to 16 residues. Germline V gene sequence: CDR1 SGDLS, CDR2 YYNGEE. V was pared by 4 bases and J by 0 bases, with 15 bases between. This CDR3 reads CASSPAGGISTDTQYF. The CDR3 nucleotides are TGTGCCAGCAGCCCCGCGGGCGGGATAAGCACAGATACGCAGTATTTT.

The chain couples TRBV20-1 to TRBJ2-1; D gene unclear. The CDR3 totals 10 residues. CDR1 is DFQATT and CDR2 is SNEGSKA in the germline V gene (reference sequence). V lost 5 bases, J lost 4 bases, and 3 bases lay in between. CDR3 amino acids: CSAHYNEQFF. The CDR3 nucleotides read TGCAGTGCTCATTACAATGAGCAGTTCTTC.

This clone was seen just once. The chain is built from TRBV12-3 or TRBV12-4 and TRBJ2-3; 9 nucleotides line up with TRBD1. This CDR3 has 13 residues. V shed 4 bases, J shed 5 bases, and the junction held 1 base outside the gene matches. The CDR3 loop is CASSWTGEDTQYF. The CDR3 DNA reads TGTGCCAGCAGTTGGACAGGGGAAGATACGCAGTATTTT.

Only one count was recorded for this clone. The chain carries TRBV28 and TRBJ2-7; maybe TRBD1 (6 bases). This CDR3 spans 13 amino acids. V lost 8 bases, J lost 2 bases, and 13 bases lay in between. CDR1 is MDHEN and CDR2 is SYDVKM in the germline V gene. CDR3 DNA sequence: TGTGCCAGCGCCCCAGGGGACCCCTACGAGCAGTACTTC. Amino acids: CASAPGDPYEQYF.

This chain uses TRBV5-1 with TRBJ1-4; D is undetermined. The germline V gene has CDR1 SGHRS and CDR2 YFSETQ. V was cut by 0 bases and J by 8 bases, with 11 bases left in between. This CDR3 has 14 residues. CDR3 amino acids: CASSLAGEREKLFF. DNA of the CDR3: TGCGCCAGCAGCTTGGCCGGGGAGCGGGAAAAACTGTTTTTT.

This chain links TRBV5-5 with TRBJ2-7; D gene uncertain. Trimming cost V 1 base and J 1 base, with 12 bases left between them. This CDR3 is built from 15 residues. Germline values: CDR1 SGHKS, CDR2 YYEKEE (reference sequence). The CDR3 protein is CASSLMSGRSYEQYF. As DNA, the CDR3 is TGTGCCAGCAGCTTGATGTCCGGGCGTTCCTACGAGCAGTACTTC. Filled out from reference TRBV5-5 and TRBJ2-7, the complete variable domain reads DAGVTQSPTHLIKTRGQQVTLRCSPISGHKSVSWYQQVLGQGPQFIFQYYEKEERGRGNFPDRFSARQFPNYSSELNVNALLLGDSALYLCASSLMSGRSYEQYFGPGTRLTVT.

CDR3 coding DNA: TGTGCCAGCAGGGCGACAGGGAACTATGGCTACACCTTC. Protein product: CASRATGNYGYTF. The rearrangement joins TRBV6-5 to TRBJ1-2; TRBD1 matches 7 bases. CDR3 size: 13 residues. Germline trimming cut 6 bases from V and 2 bases from J; bases unmatched to any gene: 3. Germline CDR1 is MNHEY and CDR2 is SVGAGI.